What follows is one T cell receptor (beta chain) and its context. The data belong to a study of blood T cell repertoires in COVID-19. CDR3 length equals 16 residues. The trim removed 1 base at V and 2 bases at J, leaving 5 bases unmatched. Germline lookup yields CDR1 PRHDT and CDR2 FYEKMQ (reference sequence). Sequenced by immunoSEQ multiplex PCR; TCRdb stores in-frame clones only, minus some. Of roughly 120,000 clones listed, around 80% are singletons. This rearrangement joins TRBV13 to TRBJ2-3; the match to TRBD2 covers 8 bases. The sequence was obtained from a man aged 65-85 years with acute or convalescent COVID-19. Sequencing was done on a sample of peripheral blood. In nucleotides, the CDR3 is TGTGCCAGCAGCTTAGACGCGGGGGGAACCACAGATACGCAGTATTTT. Amino acid sequence: CASSLDAGGTTDTQYF.